One sample yielded the 22 T cell receptor beta chains listed below, sequenced in a study of T-cell reconstitution after alpha-beta-depleted transplantation in children. Using unique molecular identifiers, the investigators prepared the TCRbeta library. TCRdb re-called the PCR reads with MiXCR, one entry per CDR3 protein. The top ten hold about 4.2% of the sample, which has about 610,000 distinct CDR3 sequences, approximately 10% seen once. Source: PBMCs from the stem cell graft donor, taken from the stem cell graft. The receptor source for this set is a human donor who donated a stem cell graft to a child with acute myeloid leukemia.

The chain is built from TRBV14 and TRBJ1-1; no clear D. Germline V gene sequence: CDR1 SGHDN, CDR2 FVKESK. This CDR3 is built from 15 residues. The V end was cut by 5 bases, the J end by 0 bases, with 13 bases between. The chain's CDR3 is CASSSQPGLNTEAFF. In DNA form, the CDR3 reads TGTGCCAGCAGCTCCCAGCCGGGTTTGAACACTGAAGCTTTCTTT. Supplemented by reference TRBV14 and TRBJ1-1, the full variable domain reads EAGVTQFPSHSVIEKGQTVTLRCDPISGHDNLYWYRRVMGKEIKFLLHFVKESKQDESGMPNNRFLAERTGGTYSTLKVQPAELEDSGVYFCASSSQPGLNTEAFFGQGTRLTVV.

In this sample, this clonotype turned up a few times. The rearrangement joins TRBV29-1 to TRBJ2-3, with D possibly TRBD2 on 6 matching bases. Germline values: CDR1 SQVTM, CDR2 ANQGSEA. Trimming took 1 base from V and 0 from J, leaving 8 bases between them. The CDR3 has 14 amino acids. The CDR3 DNA sequence: TGCAGCGTTGAAGGCGGGACTAGCACAGATACGCAGTATTTT. Protein sequence: CSVEGGTSTDTQYF.

This rearrangement joins TRBV2 to TRBJ2-1, with 13 bases that match TRBD2. The germline V gene has CDR1 SNHLY and CDR2 FYNNEI. The CDR3 is made up of 17 amino acids. With 3 bases clipped from V and 7 bases from J, the junction kept 9 bases outside the gene matches. The CDR3 protein is CASSDTVLAGGPNEQFF. DNA of the CDR3: TGTGCCAGCAGTGACACGGTACTAGCGGGAGGGCCTAATGAGCAGTTCTTC.

V is TRBV4-3 and J is TRBJ2-3; perhaps TRBD2 as D (6 bases). Trimming took off 0 bases at V and 0 bases at J, with 10 bases between the two ends. The germline V gene encodes CDR1 LGHNA and CDR2 YSLEER. The CDR3 has 16 amino acids. The CDR3 reads CASSQEGGISTDTQYF. As DNA, the CDR3 is TGCGCCAGCAGCCAAGAAGGCGGGATCAGCACAGATACGCAGTATTTT.

This chain uses TRBV28 with TRBJ2-5; TRBD2 is a possible D gene (7 bases). Trimming pared 5 bases from V and 11 bases from J, leaving 15 bases between. In germline, CDR1 is MDHEN, CDR2 SYDVKM. This CDR3 has 12 residues. DNA of the CDR3: TGTGCCAGCAGTCTCCGAGCGGGGACACAGTACTTC. Its protein is CASSLRAGTQYF.

This clonotype was detected many times. The rearrangement links TRBV24-1 to TRBJ2-1; possible D gene TRBD2, 5 bases. CDR3 length equals 17 residues. Trimming shortened V by 0 bases and J by 0 bases, and 11 bases separated the two germline ends. CDR1 and CDR2 from the germline V gene are KGHDR and SFDVKD. CDR3 sequence (DNA): TGTGCCACCAGTGATTTGCAGGACTCTTACTCCTACAATGAGCAGTTCTTC. This gives the protein CATSDLQDSYSYNEQFF.

The chain is built from TRBV28 and TRBJ2-5, with TRBD1 identical over 8 bases. This CDR3 comprises 15 residues. Germline values: CDR1 MDHEN, CDR2 SYDVKM. V was pared by 5 bases and J by 5 bases, with 10 bases of the junction left unmatched. The CDR3 bases are TGTGCCAGCAGTCTAGGGGACAGGTCCGGGGAGACCCAGTACTTC. This codes for CASSLGDRSGETQYF. Based on the CDR3 plus reference TRBV28 and TRBJ2-5, the full variable domain is DVKVTQSSRYLVKRTGEKVFLECVQDMDHENMFWYRQDPGLGLRLIYFSYDVKMKEKGDIPEGYSVSREKKERFSLILESASTNQTSMYLCASSLGDRSGETQYFGPGTRLLVL.

This clonotype was observed many times. The genes are TRBV7-2 and TRBJ2-7; possible D gene TRBD2, 5 bases. This CDR3 is 15 amino acids long. V was clipped by 2 bases and J by 0 bases, with 11 bases between them. The germline V gene encodes CDR1 SGHTA and CDR2 FQGNSA. The CDR3 sequence: CASSLIGSPSYEQYF. CDR3 nucleotides: TGTGCCAGCAGCTTAATAGGGAGTCCCTCCTACGAGCAGTACTTC.

This clonotype was picked up a small number of times. The rearrangement joins TRBV10-3 to TRBJ1-5; D possibly corresponds to TRBD1 (6 bases). The CDR3 covers 14 residues. Trimming removed 8 bases at V and 5 bases at J, with 16 bases between. CDR1 is ENHRY and CDR2 is SYGVKD in the germline V gene. The CDR3, as DNA: TGTGCCATCGGAGGGGGGTCGACGTATCAGCCCCAGCATTTT. It translates to CAIGGGSTYQPQHF.

With respect to this clonotype: A single base separates this from a much larger clone, so it may be a read error. The gene calls are TRBV9 and TRBJ2-5, with D uncertain. The CDR3 loop spans 13 amino acids. The V gene's germline CDR1 is SGDLS and CDR2 YYNGEE. CDR3 residues: CASSIREGEAQYF. The CDR3 DNA is TGTGCCAGCAGCATTAGGGAAGGAGAGGCCCAGTACTTC.

This chain joins TRBV7-3 and TRBJ2-3, with D possibly TRBD2 on 5 matching bases. CDR3 length: 13 residues. The V gene lost 5 bases and the J gene lost 3 bases, with 9 bases spanning the gap. The V gene's germline CDR1 is SGHTA and CDR2 FQGTGA. The CDR3 protein is CASSERTTDTQYF. The CDR3 DNA reads TGTGCCAGCAGCGAACGGACTACAGATACGCAGTATTTT.

The V and J genes are TRBV19 and TRBJ2-7, with D tentatively TRBD1 or TRBD2 (5 bases each). CDR1 and CDR2 (germline): LNHDA, SQIVND (reference sequence). V lost 9 bases and J 0 bases, leaving 12 bases between the germline ends. The CDR3 loop spans 13 amino acids. The CDR3 nucleotides read TGTGCCAGCAGGGCGGGCTTCTCCTACGAGCAGTACTTC. As protein: CASRAGFSYEQYF.

The sample holds a few counts of this clonotype. V usage is TRBV7-9 and J usage is TRBJ1-6, with 7 bases fitting TRBD1. The trim removed 5 bases at V and 10 bases at J, leaving 14 bases unmatched. Germline V lookup: CDR1 SEHNR, CDR2 FQNEAQ (reference sequence). CDR3 length: 16 amino acids. DNA of the CDR3: TGTGCCAGCAGCCAAAGTGGGCGGGACAGCCTCTCACCCCTCCACTTT. Amino acid sequence: CASSQSGRDSLSPLHF.

V and J are TRBV7-2 and TRBJ1-2, with 8 bases identical to TRBD1. Trimming removed 1 base from V and 7 bases from J; junction bases left unmatched: 5. Germline V gene sequence: CDR1 SGHTA, CDR2 FQGNSA. The CDR3 contains 14 residues. CDR3 nucleotides: TGTGCCAGCAGCTTAGACAGGGGGGCGCTTGGCTACACCTTC. Its protein is CASSLDRGALGYTF.

This chain links TRBV27 with TRBJ2-3; 10 bases fit TRBD2. CDR1 and CDR2 (germline): MNHEY, SMNVEV (reference sequence). V shed 7 bases, J shed 8 bases, and the junction held 6 bases outside the gene matches. This CDR3 region has 13 residues. The CDR3 here is CASIRSSGSTQYF. CDR3 nucleotides: TGTGCCAGCATTAGGTCTAGCGGGAGTACGCAGTATTTT.

This chain connects TRBV12-3 or TRBV12-4 to TRBJ1-5; D gene unclear. This CDR3 is 14 amino acids long. V dropped 5 bases and J dropped 6 bases, with 14 bases sitting between them. CDR3 bases: TGTGCCAGCAGTGTGCAGCGGTATACTCAGCCCCAGCATTTT. Protein sequence: CASSVQRYTQPQHF.

This sequence joins TRBV20-1 and TRBJ2-1; 7 nucleotides match TRBD2. CDR1 and CDR2 (germline): DFQATT, SNEGSKA (reference sequence). The CDR3 consists of 18 residues. The ends lost 6 bases at V and 4 bases at J; junction bases unmatched: 21. The CDR3 DNA follows: TGCAGTGCCGCCCGTAGGGCGGGAGTAAGGGGCGGGTACAATGAGCAGTTCTTC. The encoded protein is CSAARRAGVRGGYNEQFF.

V gene TRBV18 combines with J gene TRBJ2-7; TRBD1 matches at 11 bases. The CDR3 is 14 residues long. V shed 2 bases, J shed 5 bases, and the junction held 2 bases outside the gene matches. Germline values: CDR1 KGHSH, CDR2 LQKENI. The CDR3 loop reads CASSPGQGANEQYF. In DNA form, the CDR3 reads TGTGCCAGCTCACCAGGACAGGGGGCGAACGAGCAGTACTTC.

This sequence joins TRBV9 and TRBJ2-7; a possible D gene is TRBD1 (7 bases). Trimming removed 3 bases at V and 2 bases at J, with 12 bases between. There are 14 residues in the CDR3. The germline V gene has CDR1 SGDLS and CDR2 YYNGEE. CDR3 region: CASSAAGQPYEQYF. In DNA form, the CDR3 reads TGTGCCAGCAGCGCGGCGGGACAGCCCTACGAGCAGTACTTC.

This clonotype was seen only a few times. J is TRBJ2-7 and V is TRBV3-1; D possibly corresponds to TRBD2 (5 bases). This CDR3 has 13 amino acids. Germline CDR1 reads LGHDT; CDR2 reads YNNKEL (reference sequence). Trimming cost V 8 bases and J 4 bases, with 15 bases left between them. The chain's CDR3 is CASGEVSGYEQYF. The CDR3 bases are TGTGCCAGCGGAGAGGTATCGGGATACGAGCAGTACTTC.

This clonotype has a count of ten or more. The chain recombines TRBV12-3 or TRBV12-4 with TRBJ2-1, with 8 bases matching TRBD2. The CDR3 spans 15 residues. Germline trimming cut 2 bases from V and 4 bases from J; bases unmatched to any gene: 4. This CDR3 reads CASSLRASGYNEQFF. The CDR3 bases are TGTGCCAGCAGTTTACGGGCTAGCGGGTACAATGAGCAGTTCTTC.

This clonotype was seen many times. This sequence joins TRBV2 and TRBJ2-3; D is unclear. The CDR3 sequence is 13 residues long. The germline V and J ends were trimmed by 5 bases and 6 bases, with 12 bases remaining between them. Per the germline V gene, CDR1 is SNHLY and CDR2 is FYNNEI. Written as DNA, the CDR3 is TGTGCCAGCAGTTGGCCAGAAGCGGATACGCAGTATTTT. It translates to CASSWPEADTQYF.